The rows below give T cell receptor beta chains drawn from one sample of a study of technical replicates of blood from a handful of donors. Clones were read by immunoSEQ multiplex PCR, and TCRdb kept only the in-frame ones, dropping some. The sample includes some 84,000 clones, around 90% of them seen just once. The source material was T cells isolated from PBMCs. The receptors shown here come from a human donor in good health. Both conserved end residues are part of each CDR3. D genes are given only for firm matches.

v_call	j_call	d_call	cdr3_aa
TRBV9	TRBJ2-7	-	CASSVGGFSYEQYF
TRBV6-5	TRBJ1-2	-	CASSPSGGSGYTF
TRBV7-9	TRBJ2-4	-	CASSSQGGKNIQYF
TRBV18	TRBJ1-1	-	CASSPGVTGNTEAFF
TRBV7-3	TRBJ1-5	TRBD1	CASSLSGGGNQPQHF
TRBV7-9	TRBJ2-7	-	CASSRLDLYHYEQYF
TRBV5-5	TRBJ2-1	TRBD1	CASSFTGGENEQFF
TRBV5-1	TRBJ2-7	TRBD2	CASSLSFSGSPSYEQYF
TRBV7-9	TRBJ2-1	TRBD2	CASRREMGEGYNEQFF
TRBV5-6	TRBJ2-1	-	CASSLPTAGSYNEQFF
TRBV7-3	TRBJ2-2	TRBD2	CASRNWETSGSGRGGELFF
TRBV5-1	TRBJ2-3	-	CASSLSTDTQYF
TRBV28	TRBJ1-4	-	CASSLEGSNEKLFF
TRBV25-1	TRBJ2-7	-	CASSGDTGFEQYF
TRBV7-9	TRBJ1-2	-	CASSPRGGGYTF
TRBV7-9	TRBJ1-1	TRBD1	CASSLDRGWTEAFF
TRBV30	TRBJ1-3	-	CAWSLTGSGNTIYF
TRBV9	TRBJ2-7	TRBD1	CASSVGTGTGYEQYF
TRBV9	TRBJ2-7	-	CASSAPGPEQYF
TRBV12-5	TRBJ1-1	-	CASGLGQDGGTEAFF
TRBV7-8	TRBJ2-7	TRBD1	CASSLRDRGHEQYF
TRBV5-6	TRBJ2-7	TRBD1	CASSFRTGRPYEQYF
TRBV6-5	TRBJ2-6	-	CASRDSFSGANVLTF
TRBV9	TRBJ2-1	TRBD2	CASSVASGSLGKNEQFF
TRBV2	TRBJ1-1	-	CASSETAGMNTEAFF
TRBV7-2	TRBJ1-1	-	CASSLEPGNTEAFF
TRBV5-1	TRBJ2-7	TRBD2	CASSWTSGSTYEQYF
TRBV30	TRBJ1-1	TRBD1	CAWSPNTGGHGAFF
TRBV30	TRBJ2-1	TRBD2	CAWSVGRLAGGPYEQFF
TRBV16	TRBJ2-7	-	CASSQSLGGYEQYF
TRBV9	TRBJ2-2	TRBD1	CASSVGGGQGTGELFF
TRBV7-3	TRBJ2-7	TRBD2	CASSLTPTSGSAHEQYF
TRBV7-9	TRBJ1-2	TRBD1	CASSKIQGANYGYTF